Listed below are T cell receptor beta chains from one sample, sequenced in a study of CD8+ T cells in alopecia areata. Some clones are missing from TCRdb's copy, which holds only in-frame ones; the method was immunoSEQ multiplex PCR. The data contain over 100,000 clones, around 49% of them seen just once; the ten biggest clones take up over 15%. Sequenced here: CD8+ T cells sorted from blood, sampled at week 0. These receptors all stem from a human donor with alopecia areata. The CDR3 runs from the conserved cysteine through the conserved F or W. Each record gives: CDR3 protein, CDR3 DNA, clone size, V gene, J gene, D gene. The D gene is left open where the match is weak. Clone sizes are given selectively: once, few, many, or a class where the clone is expanded.

CDR3 protein: CASSPRQGMGHNEQFF
CDR3 DNA: TGCGCCAGCAGCCCCCGACAGGGAATGGGGCACAATGAGCAGTTCTTC
clone size: -
V gene: TRBV5-1
J gene: TRBJ2-1
D gene: TRBD1

CDR3 protein: CASMKPTSYEQYF
CDR3 DNA: TGTGCCAGCATGAAGCCGACGTCCTACGAGCAGTACTTC
clone size: -
V gene: TRBV2
J gene: TRBJ2-7
D gene: -

CDR3 protein: CSVEDLGGVLYTQYF
CDR3 DNA: TGCAGCGTTGAAGATCTTGGCGGGGTTTTGTATACGCAGTATTTT
clone size: -
V gene: TRBV29-1
J gene: TRBJ2-3
D gene: -

CDR3 protein: CASSHRQGAGYGYTF
CDR3 DNA: TGCGCCAGCAGCCATCGACAGGGGGCTGGCTATGGCTACACCTTC
clone size: -
V gene: TRBV4-1
J gene: TRBJ1-2
D gene: TRBD1

CDR3 protein: CASSGTGGLDTEAFF
CDR3 DNA: TGTGCCAGCAGTGGGACAGGGGGGTTGGACACTGAAGCTTTCTTT
clone size: -
V gene: TRBV5-6
J gene: TRBJ1-1
D gene: TRBD1

CDR3 protein: CSVRSGDTIYF
CDR3 DNA: TGCAGCGTTCGATCAGGGGACACCATATATTTT
clone size: -
V gene: TRBV29-1
J gene: TRBJ1-3
D gene: -

CDR3 protein: CASSRRRGYHEQFF
CDR3 DNA: TGTGCCAGCAGCCGACGGCGTGGGTACCATGAGCAGTTCTTC
clone size: few
V gene: TRBV14
J gene: TRBJ2-1
D gene: -

CDR3 protein: CSGVYNEQFF
CDR3 DNA: TGCAGCGGGGTATACAATGAGCAGTTCTTC
clone size: few
V gene: TRBV29-1
J gene: TRBJ2-1
D gene: -

CDR3 protein: CASSQDHSSYEQYF
CDR3 DNA: TGCGCCAGCAGCCAAGATCACAGCTCCTACGAGCAGTACTTC
clone size: -
V gene: TRBV4-3
J gene: TRBJ2-7
D gene: -

CDR3 protein: CASSLYHEQYF
CDR3 DNA: TGTGCCAGCAGCCTCTACCACGAGCAGTACTTC
clone size: once
V gene: TRBV13
J gene: TRBJ2-7
D gene: -

CDR3 protein: CASSVDGSGSYEQYF
CDR3 DNA: TGTGCCAGCAGCGTGGACGGATCAGGGTCCTACGAGCAGTACTTC
clone size: -
V gene: TRBV9
J gene: TRBJ2-7
D gene: -

CDR3 protein: CSVEYREGTQYF
CDR3 DNA: TGCAGCGTTGAGTACAGGGAGGGGACCCAGTACTTC
clone size: few
V gene: TRBV29-1
J gene: TRBJ2-5
D gene: -

CDR3 protein: CASSEMGDTEAFF
CDR3 DNA: TGTGCCAGCAGTGAAATGGGGGACACTGAAGCTTTCTTT
clone size: -
V gene: TRBV2
J gene: TRBJ1-1
D gene: -

CDR3 protein: CASSGQTYGYTF
CDR3 DNA: TGTGCCAGCAGCGGACAGACCTATGGCTACACCTTC
clone size: -
V gene: TRBV2
J gene: TRBJ1-2
D gene: -

CDR3 protein: CASSLGTGEIGNQPQHF
CDR3 DNA: TGTGCCAGCAGCTTGGGGACAGGGGAGATAGGCAATCAGCCCCAGCATTTT
clone size: -
V gene: TRBV7-2
J gene: TRBJ1-5
D gene: TRBD1

CDR3 protein: CASSQDAGSGYGYTF
CDR3 DNA: TGCGCCAGCAGCCAAGATGCAGGGTCGGGCTATGGCTACACCTTC
clone size: -
V gene: TRBV4-1
J gene: TRBJ1-2
D gene: -

CDR3 protein: CASSLGQGWSTEAFF
CDR3 DNA: TGTGCCAGCAGCTTAGGACAGGGTTGGTCCACTGAAGCTTTCTTT
clone size: -
V gene: TRBV13
J gene: TRBJ1-1
D gene: -

CDR3 protein: CSVESETRQETQYF
CDR3 DNA: TGCAGCGTTGAATCGGAGACGCGGCAAGAGACCCAGTACTTC
clone size: -
V gene: TRBV29-1
J gene: TRBJ2-5
D gene: -

CDR3 protein: CASSNSGGQETQYF
CDR3 DNA: TGCGCCAGCAGCAATTCAGGGGGCCAAGAGACCCAGTACTTC
clone size: -
V gene: TRBV5-1
J gene: TRBJ2-5
D gene: TRBD1

CDR3 protein: CAISRDRALSGANVLTF
CDR3 DNA: TGTGCCATCAGCAGGGACAGGGCACTCTCTGGGGCCAACGTCCTGACTTTC
clone size: few
V gene: TRBV10-3
J gene: TRBJ2-6
D gene: TRBD1

CDR3 protein: CASSQSGELFF
CDR3 DNA: TGTGCCAGCAGCCAGTCTGGGGAGCTGTTTTTT
clone size: few
V gene: TRBV9
J gene: TRBJ2-2
D gene: -

CDR3 protein: CASSFIGGTEAFF
CDR3 DNA: TGTGCCAGCAGTTTTATCGGGGGCACTGAAGCTTTCTTT
clone size: -
V gene: TRBV27
J gene: TRBJ1-1
D gene: -

CDR3 protein: CASTQGGVEQYF
CDR3 DNA: TGTGCCAGCACCCAGGGGGGAGTCGAGCAGTACTTC
clone size: -
V gene: TRBV2
J gene: TRBJ2-7
D gene: -

CDR3 protein: CASRAVWGGKYGYTF
CDR3 DNA: TGTGCCAGCAGAGCGGTCTGGGGTGGAAAGTATGGCTACACCTTC
clone size: -
V gene: TRBV27
J gene: TRBJ1-2
D gene: -

CDR3 protein: CASRSTAGTQNQETQYF
CDR3 DNA: TGTGCCAGCAGATCTACAGCCGGGACACAAAACCAAGAGACCCAGTACTTC
clone size: -
V gene: TRBV7-8
J gene: TRBJ2-5
D gene: -

CDR3 protein: CASSGRVGEAFF
CDR3 DNA: TGTGCCAGCAGTGGCAGGGTCGGAGAAGCTTTCTTT
clone size: once
V gene: TRBV2
J gene: TRBJ1-1
D gene: -

CDR3 protein: CASSIGDSSYEQYF
CDR3 DNA: TGTGCCAGTAGTATAGGGGACAGCTCCTACGAGCAGTACTTC
clone size: few
V gene: TRBV19
J gene: TRBJ2-7
D gene: TRBD1

CDR3 protein: CASSLQETQYF
CDR3 DNA: TGTGCCAGCAGCTTGCAAGAGACCCAGTACTTC
clone size: few
V gene: TRBV5-6
J gene: TRBJ2-5
D gene: -

CDR3 protein: CASSYSGVAGNTIYF
CDR3 DNA: TGTGCCAGCAGTTACTCCGGAGTGGCTGGAAACACCATATATTTT
clone size: -
V gene: TRBV6-5
J gene: TRBJ1-3
D gene: -

CDR3 protein: CASSPPVESEQYF
CDR3 DNA: TGTGCCAGCAGCCCGCCCGTCGAATCCGAGCAGTACTTC
clone size: few
V gene: TRBV9
J gene: TRBJ2-7
D gene: -